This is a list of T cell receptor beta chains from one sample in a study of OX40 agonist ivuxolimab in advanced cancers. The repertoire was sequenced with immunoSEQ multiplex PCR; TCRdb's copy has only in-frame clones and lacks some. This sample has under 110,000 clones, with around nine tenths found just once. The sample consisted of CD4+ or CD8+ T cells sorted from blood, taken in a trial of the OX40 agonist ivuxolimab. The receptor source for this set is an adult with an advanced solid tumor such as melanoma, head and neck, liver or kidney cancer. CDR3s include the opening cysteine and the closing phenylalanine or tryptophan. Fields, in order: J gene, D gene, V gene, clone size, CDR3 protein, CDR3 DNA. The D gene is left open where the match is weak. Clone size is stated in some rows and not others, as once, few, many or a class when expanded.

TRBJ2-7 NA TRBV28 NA CASSPGTYEQYF TGTGCCAGCAGTCCGGGGACCTACGAGCAGTACTTC
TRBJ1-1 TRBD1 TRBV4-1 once CASSQDPRQGSEAFF TGCGCCAGCAGCCAAGACCCGCGACAGGGCTCTGAAGCTTTCTTT
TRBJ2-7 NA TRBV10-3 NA CAISSGTGVYEQYF TGTGCCATCAGTTCGGGTACGGGGGTCTACGAGCAGTACTTC
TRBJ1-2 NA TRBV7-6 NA CASSKGGYGYTF TGTGCCAGCAGCAAGGGTGGCTATGGCTACACCTTC
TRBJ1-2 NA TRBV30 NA CAWRTGPIFNYGYTF TGTGCCTGGAGAACCGGGCCAATTTTTAACTATGGCTACACCTTC
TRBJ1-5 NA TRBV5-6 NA CASSLVGGQNQPQHF TGTGCCAGCAGCTTGGTAGGGGGGCAAAATCAGCCCCAGCATTTT
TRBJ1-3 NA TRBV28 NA CASSSQGNTIYF TGTGCCAGCAGTTCACAGGGAAACACCATATATTTT
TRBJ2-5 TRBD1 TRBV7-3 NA CASSSRTGSKETQYF TGTGCCAGCAGCTCCCGGACAGGGTCGAAAGAGACCCAGTACTTC
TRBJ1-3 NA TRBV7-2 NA CASSLWGEVTGNTIYF TGTGCCAGCAGCTTATGGGGGGAAGTAACTGGAAACACCATATATTTT
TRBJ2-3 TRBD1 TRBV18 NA CASSPPAGGSSTDTQYF TGTGCCAGCTCACCACCGGCAGGGGGCTCAAGCACAGATACGCAGTATTTT
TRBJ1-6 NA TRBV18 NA CANSPSRVYNSPLHF TGTGCCAACTCACCCTCCAGGGTATACAATTCACCCCTCCACTTT
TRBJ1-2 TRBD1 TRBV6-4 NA CASSPGTGADNYGYTF TGTGCCAGCAGCCCCGGGACAGGGGCGGATAACTATGGCTACACCTTC
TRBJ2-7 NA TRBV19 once CASSIDSGTRTYEQYF TGTGCCAGTAGTATAGATTCCGGGACGAGGACCTACGAGCAGTACTTC
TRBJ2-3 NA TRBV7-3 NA CASSLGGTEGDTQYF TGTGCCAGCAGCTTAGGCGGGACAGAAGGCGATACGCAGTATTTT
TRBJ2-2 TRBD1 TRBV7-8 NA CASSPPGGLNTGELFF TGTGCCAGCAGCCCACCAGGGGGTCTAAACACCGGGGAGCTGTTTTTT
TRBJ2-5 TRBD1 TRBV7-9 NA CASSSPGTGGTFLQETQYF TGTGCCAGCAGCTCCCCCGGGACAGGGGGCACATTCCTACAAGAGACCCAGTACTTC
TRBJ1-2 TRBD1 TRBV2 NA CASRGQGIYGYTF TGTGCCAGCAGGGGACAGGGGATTTATGGCTACACCTTC
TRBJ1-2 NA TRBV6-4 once CASSRGFNYGYTF TGTGCCAGCAGTCGGGGGTTTAACTATGGCTACACCTTC
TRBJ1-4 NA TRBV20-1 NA CSGDNNEKLFF TGCAGTGGGGACAATAATGAAAAACTGTTTTTT
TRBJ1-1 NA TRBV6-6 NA CASTAEVLRTEAFF TGTGCCAGCACCGCGGAAGTATTACGCACTGAAGCTTTCTTT
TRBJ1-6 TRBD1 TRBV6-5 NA CASRGQGNDSPLHF TGTGCCAGCAGAGGACAGGGAAATGATTCACCCCTCCACTTT
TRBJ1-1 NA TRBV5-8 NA CASSRDTGGSEAFF TGTGCCAGCAGCCGGGACACGGGAGGCTCTGAAGCTTTCTTT
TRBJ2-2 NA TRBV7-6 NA CASSLGMRNTGELFF TGTGCCAGCAGCTTAGGGATGCGGAACACCGGGGAGCTGTTTTTT
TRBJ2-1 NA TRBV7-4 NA CASSSRPGPPYNEQFF TGTGCCAGCAGTTCTCGTCCGGGACCTCCCTACAATGAGCAGTTCTTC
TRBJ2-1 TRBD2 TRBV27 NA CASSLIGGGSYNEQFF TGTGCCAGCAGTTTAATTGGCGGGGGGTCCTACAATGAGCAGTTCTTC
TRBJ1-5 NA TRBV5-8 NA CASSLWAGYQPQHF TGTGCCAGCAGCTTGTGGGCTGGGTATCAGCCCCAGCATTTT
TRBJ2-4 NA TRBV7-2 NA CASSFVPKNIQYF TGTGCCAGCAGCTTTGTTCCCAAAAACATTCAGTACTTC
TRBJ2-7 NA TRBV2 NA CATRQGGSYEQYF TGTGCCACCCGTCAGGGTGGAAGCTACGAGCAGTACTTC
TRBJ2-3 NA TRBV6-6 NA CASSYPPTDTQYF TGTGCCAGCAGTTACCCCCCCACAGATACGCAGTATTTT
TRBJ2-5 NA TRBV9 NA CASSVAGGALETQYF TGTGCCAGCAGCGTAGCCGGCGGAGCCCTGGAGACCCAGTACTTC
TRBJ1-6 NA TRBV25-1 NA CASRSPSSYNSPLHF TGTGCCAGCAGGTCGCCCAGCTCCTATAATTCACCCCTCCACTTT
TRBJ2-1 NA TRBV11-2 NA CASSLGTHQFF TGTGCCAGCAGCTTAGGGACCCATCAGTTCTTC